This T cell receptor (beta chain) was found in a study of cytomegalovirus exposure and HLA in healthy donors. Study as a whole: The roughly 120 validation repertoires, a later analysis reported, used the same platform as the approximately 650 first-cohort repertoires.

The donors were members of the roughly 120-subject validation cohort (separate from the approximately 670-subject first cohort). A remark on this clone: The antigen remains unidentified.

Profiling relied on immunoSEQ multiplex PCR, and the TCRdb table lists in-frame clones only, not all of them. The sample carries about 65,000 clones, approximately 90% recorded once. Overall study results and limits: Testing in vitro showed a few CMV-associated chains specific for CMV antigens. According to a subsequent analysis, TCR clusters identified in the first cohort showed a tendency to co-occur across the 100 to 150 validation repertoires.

The TCR originated in a woman between 18 and 30 years old in good health and CMV-seronegative. The sequenced material came from PBMCs.

The CDR3 loop is CASSPPNSYEQYF. CDR3 bases: TGTGCCAGCTCACCACCTAACAGCTACGAGCAGTACTTC. This rearrangement joins TRBV18 to TRBJ2-7; D is undetermined. The germline CDR1 and CDR2 sequences are KGHSH and LQKENI. The V end lost 0 bases, the J end lost 3 bases, and 6 bases lay between the germline ends. This CDR3 spans 13 amino acids.